This TCR beta chain was identified in a study of CD8+ T cells in alopecia areata. The CDR3 has 14 amino acids. CDR1 is SQVTM and CDR2 is ANQGSEA in the germline V gene. V was clipped by 6 bases and J by 0 bases; unmatched bases: 5. Treatment described: oral pan-JAK inhibitor, 5-10 mg twice daily. It was from PBMCs that CD4+ and CD8+ T cells were sorted. Study conclusions and caveats: Scalp sample sequencing also detects resident alphabeta T cells of normal skin. With one nonresponder, baseline CD8+ expansion's link to response remains uncertain. Researchers report lesional scalp, most notably alopecia totalis/universalis, outstripped normal scalp in clonality.

Details on this clone: As yet, its antigen is unknown.

After isolation, RNA underwent reverse transcription to generate cDNA as the sequencing template. Only in-frame clones appear in the TCRdb table, and some are missing; sequencing was by immunoSEQ multiplex PCR. Of under 200,000 clones listed, around 71% are singletons. The sequenced sample was CD4+ T cells sorted from blood, obtained at week 4, from a patient treated with tofacitinib. The clonotype originates from a human donor with alopecia areata. The V gene is TRBV29-1, the J gene TRBJ2-7, with 10 nucleotides matching TRBD1. CDR3 region: CSVRDRGFSYEQYF. The CDR3 region has the DNA TGCAGCGTGCGGGACAGGGGCTTCTCCTACGAGCAGTACTTC.